One sample yielded the 30 T cell receptor beta chains listed below, sequenced in a study of blood T cell repertoires in COVID-19. TCRdb's table, derived via immunoSEQ multiplex PCR, lists solely in-frame clones and lacks some. The sample carries roughly 260,000 clones, about nine tenths recorded once. Material for sequencing was PBMCs or T cells enriched from blood (not recorded which). Source of these receptors: a woman in her thirties with acute COVID-19.

The chain employs TRBV5-1 and TRBJ1-1, with 7 positions matching TRBD1. This CDR3 spans 16 amino acids. Germline CDR1 SGHRS, CDR2 YFSETQ. J lost 5 bases, V lost 0 bases, and 10 bases had no gene match. The CDR3 sequence: CASSLEGPTRGTEAFF. The CDR3 DNA sequence: TGCGCCAGCAGCTTGGAGGGTCCCACCAGGGGGACTGAAGCTTTCTTT.

The chain combines TRBV7-3 with TRBJ1-1, with D possibly matching TRBD1 (5 bases). The germline CDR1 and CDR2 sequences are SGHTA and FQGTGA. CDR3 length: 14 amino acids. With 5 bases removed from V and 5 bases from J, the gap between germline ends came to 15 bases. The DNA of the CDR3 is TGTGCCAGCAGCCGCGGGGGAATTGGGACTGAAGCTTTCTTT. This translates into CASSRGGIGTEAFF.

The chain recombines TRBV9 with TRBJ2-1; 7 nucleotides align to TRBD2. The CDR3 is 15 residues long. The germline V gene encodes CDR1 SGDLS and CDR2 YYNGEE. Trimming took 3 bases from V and 0 from J; bases not matched to a gene: 3. CDR3 in DNA: TGTGCCAGCAGCGCCAGCGGGACCTCCTACAATGAGCAGTTCTTC. Its translation: CASSASGTSYNEQFF.

This sequence joins TRBV9 and TRBJ2-1; the match to TRBD2 covers 7 bases. CDR1 and CDR2 from the germline V gene are SGDLS and YYNGEE. This CDR3 has 16 residues. V lost 3 bases to trimming and J lost 7 bases; unmatched junction nucleotides: 13. The CDR3 here is CASSARSSGLGNEQFF. Here the CDR3 DNA reads TGTGCCAGCAGCGCGCGCTCTAGCGGCCTGGGGAATGAGCAGTTCTTC.

J is TRBJ2-7 and V is TRBV11-2, with 10 bases that match TRBD2. The length of the CDR3 is 16 residues. After removal of 4 bases from V and 2 bases from J, the junction contained 8 bases not matched to a gene. The germline CDR1 and CDR2 sequences are SGHAT and FQNNGV. Here the CDR3 reads CASSSWTSGSPYEQYF. CDR3 DNA sequence: TGTGCCAGCAGCTCCTGGACTAGCGGAAGCCCCTACGAGCAGTACTTC. The full variable domain, its missing parts supplied by reference TRBV11-2 and TRBJ2-7, is EAGVAQSPRYKIIEKRQSVAFWCNPISGHATLYWYQQILGQGPKLLIQFQNNGVVDDSQLPKDRFSAERLKGVDSTLKIQPAKLEDSAVYLCASSSWTSGSPYEQYFGPGTRLTVT.

The chain joins TRBV11-3 to TRBJ2-3, with D unclear. Germline CDR1 reads SGHNT; CDR2 reads YENEEA. The CDR3 is 13 amino acids. The V end lost 3 bases, the J end lost 2 bases, and 6 bases lay between the germline ends. The CDR3 loop is CASSFQSTDTQYF. The DNA of the CDR3 is TGTGCCAGCAGCTTTCAGTCCACAGATACGCAGTATTTT. The entire variable domain, with the rest obtained from reference TRBV11-3 and TRBJ2-3, is as follows: EAGVVQSPRYKIIEKKQPVAFWCNPISGHNTLYWYLQNLGQGPELLIRYENEEAVDDSQLPKDRFSAERLKGVDSTLKIQPAELGDSAVYLCASSFQSTDTQYFGPGTRLTVL.

The chain has TRBV25-1 and TRBJ2-1; tentatively, D is TRBD1 (5 bases). The CDR3 covers 11 residues. The germline V and J ends were trimmed by 6 bases and 9 bases, with 9 bases remaining between them. Germline CDR1 and CDR2: MGHDK and SYGVNS. CDR3 protein: CASRQVGEQFF. The CDR3 DNA sequence: TGTGCCAGCAGACAGGTTGGTGAGCAGTTCTTC.

This clone was seen a few times. The CDR3 region is CASSEGNRLGTDTQYF. The CDR3 region has the DNA TGTGCCAGCAGTGAGGGGAACAGGCTAGGCACAGATACGCAGTATTTT. The rearrangement links TRBV2 to TRBJ2-3, with a tentative D call TRBD1 (5 bases). Germline lookup yields CDR1 SNHLY and CDR2 FYNNEI. V lost 3 bases and J lost 1, with 14 bases in between. The CDR3 is 16 residues long.

This clone was counted a single time. The chain recombines TRBV7-2 with TRBJ1-1, with D possibly matching TRBD1 (5 bases). Germline CDR1 SGHTA, CDR2 FQGNSA. The CDR3 consists of 16 residues. V lost 3 bases and J 1 base, leaving 15 bases between the germline ends. As DNA, the CDR3 is TGTGCCAGCAGCTTTACCAGCGCAGGACAGAACACTGAAGCTTTCTTT. This gives the protein CASSFTSAGQNTEAFF.

The gene calls are TRBV19 and TRBJ1-2; 10 nucleotides line up with TRBD1. V shed 6 bases and J 6 bases; nucleotides not matched to a gene: 4. CDR1 and CDR2 (germline): LNHDA, SQIVND (reference sequence). The CDR3 runs to 13 residues. CDR3 amino acids: CASSPGTGDGYTF. The CDR3, as DNA: TGTGCCAGTAGCCCCGGGACAGGGGATGGCTACACCTTC. Together with reference TRBV19 and TRBJ1-2, the CDR3 gives the full variable domain: DGGITQSPKYLFRKEGQNVTLSCEQNLNHDAMYWYRQDPGQGLRLIYYSQIVNDFQKGDIAEGYSVSREKKESFPLTVTSAQKNPTAFYLCASSPGTGDGYTFGSGTRLTVV.

The rearrangement joins TRBV28 to TRBJ2-5; D is possibly TRBD1 (6 bases). V dropped 7 bases and J dropped 4 bases, with 13 bases sitting between them. This CDR3 has 13 residues. The germline gives CDR1 MDHEN, CDR2 SYDVKM. This CDR3 reads CASTTTGRETQYF. The CDR3 DNA follows: TGTGCCAGCACCACGACAGGAAGAGAGACCCAGTACTTC.

The chain uses TRBV12-5 and TRBJ1-5; D not certain. The CDR3 consists of 12 residues. CDR1 is LGHNT, CDR2 FRNRAP, per germline. V was shortened by 6 bases and J by 3 bases, with 6 bases between the two germline ends. In DNA form, the CDR3 reads TGTGCTAGTGGACCCTACAATCAGCCCCAGCATTTT. It translates to CASGPYNQPQHF. Using reference TRBV12-5 and TRBJ1-5 for the parts outside the CDR3, the full variable domain is DARVTQTPRHKVTEMGQEVTMRCQPILGHNTVFWYRQTMMQGLELLAYFRNRAPLDDSGMPKDRFSAEMPDATLATLKIQPSEPRDSAVYFCASGPYNQPQHFGDGTRLSIL.

This chain connects TRBV2 to TRBJ2-4, with D possibly TRBD2 on 5 matching bases. Germline CDR1 and CDR2: SNHLY and FYNNEI. The CDR3 totals 16 residues. V dropped 8 bases and J dropped 0 bases, with 17 bases sitting between them. The CDR3 spells CASLEGSPVAKNIQYF. Here the CDR3 DNA reads TGTGCCAGCTTAGAGGGCAGCCCGGTAGCCAAAAACATTCAGTACTTC.

This clone appeared once. The rearrangement joins TRBV29-1 to TRBJ2-2, with D hard to call. CDR3 length: 12 residues. The germline CDR1 and CDR2 sequences are SQVTM and ANQGSEA. Trimming removed 1 base at V and 4 bases at J, with 4 bases between. The CDR3 DNA is TGCAGCGTTGAAGGCAGCACCGGGGAGCTGTTTTTT. Protein sequence: CSVEGSTGELFF.

This clone was detected once. V usage is TRBV6-6 and J usage is TRBJ1-2; D is perhaps TRBD1 (5 bases). CDR3 length: 16 residues. CDR1 MNHNY and CDR2 SVGAGI come from the germline V gene (reference sequence). The ends were cut back, 6 bases at V and 0 bases at J, with 17 bases in the middle. Here the CDR3 DNA reads TGTGCCAGCAGGGCAGGGTTTTCGTTAACTAACTATGGCTACACCTTC. Encoded protein: CASRAGFSLTNYGYTF.

This clone appeared a single time. This sample also contains other DNA sequences that code for the same CDR3. V and J are TRBV19 and TRBJ1-2, with D possibly being TRBD1 (6 bases). There are 14 residues in the CDR3. Per the germline V gene, CDR1 is LNHDA and CDR2 is SQIVND (reference sequence). Trimming took off 1 base at V and 8 bases at J, with 14 bases between the two ends. Here the CDR3 reads CASSIARGSGGYTF. The CDR3 DNA sequence: TGTGCCAGTAGTATAGCTAGGGGGAGTGGAGGCTACACCTTC.

The chain joins TRBV5-3 to TRBJ1-4; 10 bases align to TRBD1. TRBV5-3 is an ORF for which the function is uncertain. This CDR3 is built from 15 residues. V trimming: 4 bases; J trimming: 6 bases; junction bases outside the gene matches: 6. CDR3 loop: CARSPGQGVDEKLFF. The CDR3 coding sequence is TGTGCCAGAAGCCCTGGACAGGGGGTAGATGAAAAACTGTTTTTT.

The chain uses TRBV7-2 and TRBJ2-6; possible D gene TRBD1, 6 bases. With 4 bases removed from V and 0 bases from J, the gap between germline ends came to 13 bases. Germline-derived CDR1 and CDR2 are SGHTA and FQGNSA. The length of the CDR3 is 17 residues. CDR3 sequence (DNA): TGTGCCAGCAGCTGGGACACAAGATACTCTGGGGCCAACGTCCTGACTTTC. Translating it yields CASSWDTRYSGANVLTF.

The rearrangement joins TRBV18 to TRBJ2-7; D gene ambiguous. CDR3 length equals 16 residues. Per germline, CDR1 KGHSH and CDR2 LQKENI. Deletions cut 3 bases from V and 5 bases from J, with 20 bases between. The CDR3 region is CASSPRQPQLGDEQYF. Here the CDR3 DNA reads TGTGCCAGCTCACCCAGGCAGCCCCAGCTCGGTGACGAGCAGTACTTC.

With regard to this clone: Other DNA sequences within the sample encode an identical CDR3. The chain has TRBV3-1 (or the pseudogene TRBV3-2) and TRBJ2-7; 7 nucleotides line up with TRBD2. Germline trimming cut 3 bases from V and 4 bases from J; bases unmatched to any gene: 0. CDR1 and CDR2 from the germline V gene are LGHDT and YNNKEL (reference sequence). The CDR3 length is 12 residues. The CDR3 region is CASSQGGYEQYF. DNA of the CDR3: TGTGCCAGCAGCCAGGGGGGGTACGAGCAGTACTTC.

The chain employs TRBV2 and TRBJ2-1, with TRBD1 matching 9 bases. The CDR3 extends over 15 amino acids. J lost 5 bases, V lost 3 bases, and 5 bases had no gene match. Germline CDR1 SNHLY, CDR2 FYNNEI. CDR3 in amino acids: CASSEGWDRDNEQFF. In DNA form, the CDR3 reads TGTGCCAGCAGTGAGGGCTGGGACAGGGACAATGAGCAGTTCTTC.

This chain uses TRBV9 with TRBJ1-1, with 12 bases identical to TRBD1. Per the germline V gene, CDR1 is SGDLS and CDR2 is YYNGEE. V gave up 0 bases and J gave up 9 bases; unmatched junction bases: 3. The CDR3 runs 14 residues. For the CDR3, the DNA is TGTGCCAGCAGCGTAGGGGGACAGGGGGCGAAAGCTTTCTTT. The encoded protein is CASSVGGQGAKAFF.

This clone turned up a few times. This chain connects TRBV7-9 to TRBJ2-1, with 13 nucleotides matching TRBD2. With 1 base clipped from V and 7 bases from J, the junction kept 4 bases outside the gene matches. This CDR3 is 16 amino acids long. Looked up from germline, CDR1 is SEHNR and CDR2 is FQNEAQ (reference sequence). CDR3 nucleotide sequence: TGTGCCAGCAGCTTAGTGACTAGCGGGAGGCAGAATGAGCAGTTCTTC. Its protein is CASSLVTSGRQNEQFF.

This clone turned up a few times. CDR3 sequence (DNA): TGTGCCAGCAGTGTACTACTAGCGGGAGGGTTCAGTGAGCAGTTCTTC. Protein product: CASSVLLAGGFSEQFF. J is TRBJ2-1 and V is TRBV27; 13 bases are a match to TRBD2. The germline V gene has CDR1 MNHEY and CDR2 SMNVEV (reference sequence). The CDR3 runs 16 residues. V shed 5 bases and J 9 bases; nucleotides not matched to a gene: 10.

The rearrangement joins TRBV6-5 to TRBJ2-5; TRBD2 is a possible D gene (6 bases). Germline lookup yields CDR1 MNHEY and CDR2 SVGAGI. The CDR3 consists of 15 residues. The V end was cut by 8 bases, the J end by 5 bases, with 21 bases between. CDR3 nucleotides: TGTGCCAGCCAGCGGGTAGCGGACGTTGATGAGACCCAGTACTTC. Protein sequence: CASQRVADVDETQYF.

The chain recombines TRBV28 with TRBJ1-5; 9 bases are shared with TRBD1. The V and J ends lost 11 bases and 7 bases, in that order; junction bases with no gene match: 9. Germline V gives CDR1 MDHEN, CDR2 SYDVKM. The CDR3 consists of 13 residues. CDR3: CAVETGGGQPQHF. In DNA form, the CDR3 reads TGTGCCGTAGAGACAGGGGGTGGACAGCCCCAGCATTTT.

The V gene is TRBV5-1, the J gene TRBJ2-7, with TRBD2 matching 15 bases. The trim removed 4 bases at V and 6 bases at J, leaving 20 bases unmatched. The CDR3 loop spans 20 amino acids. Germline lookup yields CDR1 SGHRS and CDR2 YFSETQ. Here the CDR3 reads CASSNSPTGTSGRIGVEQYF. CDR3 nucleotides: TGCGCCAGCAGCAATTCCCCGACCGGGACTAGCGGGAGGATAGGTGTCGAGCAGTACTTC.

The chain employs TRBV5-1 and TRBJ1-2; 7 bases are shared with TRBD1. The CDR3 is made up of 15 amino acids. V shed 5 bases, J shed 4 bases, and the junction held 11 bases outside the gene matches. The germline V gene has CDR1 SGHRS and CDR2 YFSETQ. The CDR3 loop reads CASSFTGDPSYGYTF. CDR3 bases: TGCGCCAGCAGTTTTACAGGGGACCCTTCCTATGGCTACACCTTC.

V gene TRBV27 combines with J gene TRBJ2-5; 10 nucleotides match TRBD1. Germline CDR1 is MNHEY and CDR2 is SMNVEV (reference sequence). V was pared by 6 bases and J by 4 bases, with 11 bases of the junction left unmatched. The CDR3 loop spans 16 amino acids. DNA of the CDR3: TGTGCCAGCAGACCAATGGGACAGGGGAATGGAGAGACCCAGTACTTC. Translation gives CASRPMGQGNGETQYF.

This chain uses TRBV18 with TRBJ2-2, with 12 bases lining up with TRBD2. CDR1 is KGHSH, CDR2 LQKENI, per germline. The trim removed 4 bases at V and 2 bases at J, leaving 5 bases unmatched. CDR3 length equals 17 residues. Here the CDR3 DNA reads TGTGCCAGCTCACATGGACTAGCGGGGATCAACACCGGGGAGCTGTTTTTT. Protein sequence: CASSHGLAGINTGELFF.